This T cell receptor (beta chain) was identified during a study of shared clonotypes between healthy human individuals. Looking at the study overall: With ages of 18 to 49, the donors were a couple of women and a few men.

The study, taken as a whole, reports: Clonotypes shared by all four sorted-subset donors had higher generation probabilities than non-shared clonotypes. The naive CD4 repertoires of a handful of donors were compared, and roughly 5% of clonotypes were shared.

CDR3 length: 14 residues. The germline gives CDR1 SGHVS, CDR2 FQNEAQ. The V end lost 2 bases, the J end lost 3 bases, and 11 bases lay between the germline ends. Terminally differentiated effector memory CD45RA+ cells were excluded by CCR7 positive selection of CD45RO-negative cells. In the original workflow: Junction-only immunoSEQ data arrived without quality scores, meaning filtering differed. Sequencing was performed with immunoSEQ multiplex PCR; in TCRdb, only in-frame clones are kept and a portion is missing. V, J and clone size were drawn from that table, and D and trimming were deduced from the DNA. The data contain some 2,000,000 clones, roughly 95% of them singletons. As for this clone: Its target is unknown.

The clonotype comes from a man aged 18 to 30 in good health. V is TRBV7-8 and J is TRBJ2-7; D call uncertain. The sequenced sample consisted of naive CD8+ T cells sorted from blood. The CDR3 spells CASSLFPGDYEQYF. CDR3 sequence (DNA): TGTGCCAGCAGCTTATTCCCAGGCGACTACGAGCAGTACTTC.